Listed here are 9 T cell receptor beta chains from one sample, sequenced in a study of response to subunit inactivated influenza vaccine. TCRdb processed the RT-PCR reads anew with MiXCR; each CDR3 protein has one entry. The data hold about 700,000 distinct CDR3 sequences, with around 16% observed a single time. Sequencing used PBMCs from blood, obtained approximately 12 days after vaccination. The receptors here all came from a man aged 45-65 years who received an inactivated influenza vaccine.

This clonotype was seen a few times. The chain uses TRBV6-6 and TRBJ2-3; the match to TRBD2 covers 7 bases. This CDR3 spans 12 amino acids. CDR1 MNHNY and CDR2 SVGAGI come from the germline V gene (reference sequence). Losses at the gene ends were 7 bases for V and 6 bases for J; bases not matched to a gene: 4. CDR3 bases: TGTGCCAGCAATCGCGGGGGTGATACGCAGTATTTT. Its protein product is CASNRGGDTQYF.

This clonotype was observed a few times. The V and J genes are TRBV7-9 and TRBJ2-1, with TRBD1 identical over 12 bases. The V gene end was trimmed by 1 base and the J gene end by 8 bases; junction bases not matched to a gene: 9. Germline V gene lookup returns CDR1 SEHNR and CDR2 FQNEAQ (reference sequence). The length of the CDR3 is 17 residues. The CDR3 sequence is CASSLGMGQGALDEQFF. DNA of the CDR3: TGTGCCAGCAGCTTAGGGATGGGACAGGGGGCTCTGGATGAGCAGTTCTTC.

The chain couples TRBV7-9 to TRBJ2-2, with D unresolved. Germline CDR1 SEHNR, CDR2 FQNEAQ (reference sequence). Trimming pared 1 base from V and 2 bases from J, leaving 14 bases between. This CDR3 spans 17 amino acids. CDR3 loop: CASSLGYRRTNTGELFF. As DNA, the CDR3 is TGTGCCAGCAGCTTAGGGTACCGAAGAACTAACACCGGGGAGCTGTTTTTT.

The chain links TRBV7-2 to TRBJ1-1; possibly TRBD1 for D (5 bases). Trimming took 1 base from V and 10 from J, leaving 13 bases between them. Germline V gene lookup returns CDR1 SGHTA and CDR2 FQGNSA. The CDR3 spans 13 residues. CDR3 sequence reads: CASSLDRPGGAFF. Here the CDR3 DNA reads TGTGCCAGCAGCTTAGATCGGCCGGGGGGAGCTTTCTTT.

This clonotype was seen only a few times. V is TRBV11-2 and J is TRBJ2-7, with D uncertain. This CDR3 region has 11 residues. Germline CDR1 is SGHAT and CDR2 is FQNNGV. V was trimmed by 4 bases and J by 8 bases, leaving 9 bases between them. CDR3 sequence (DNA): TGTGCCAGCAGCTCGTTCGGGCAGCAGTACTTC. Protein product: CASSSFGQQYF.

The table lists this clonotype with a few counts. The chain uses TRBV28 and TRBJ1-1; D not resolved. The V and J ends lost 8 bases and 1 base respectively, with 8 bases between them. CDR3 length equals 12 residues. Per germline, CDR1 MDHEN and CDR2 SYDVKM. The CDR3 DNA sequence: TGTGCCAGCTTGGATCCGAACACTGAAGCTTTCTTT. It yields the protein CASLDPNTEAFF.

This clonotype was seen a few times. The CDR3 protein is CASSIGQRQPQHF. Written as DNA, the CDR3 is TGTGCCAGTAGTATCGGGCAGCGACAGCCCCAGCATTTT. The V call is TRBV19, the J call TRBJ1-5; D is undetermined. Germline CDR1 is LNHDA and CDR2 is SQIVND (reference sequence). The CDR3 is made up of 13 amino acids. V was shortened by 3 bases and J by 7 bases, with 10 bases between the two germline ends.

This chain joins TRBV10-3 and TRBJ2-1; 9 positions match TRBD2. Losses at the gene ends were 10 bases for V and 1 base for J; bases not matched to a gene: 14. This CDR3 is built from 17 residues. The germline CDR1 and CDR2 sequences are ENHRY and SYGVKD. CDR3 sequence (DNA): TGTGCCACCGTCGGGACTAGCAAGGGGCAGTCCTACAATGAGCAGTTCTTC. This translates into CATVGTSKGQSYNEQFF.

This clonotype was observed a handful of times. The chain couples TRBV7-2 to TRBJ2-7; 9 nucleotides align to TRBD2. The CDR3 has 15 amino acids. V trimming: 0 bases; J trimming: 3 bases; junction bases outside the gene matches: 3. Germline V gene lookup returns CDR1 SGHTA and CDR2 FQGNSA. As DNA, the CDR3 is TGTGCCAGCAGCTTAGCTAGCGGGAGAGGCTACGAGCAGTACTTC. Translating it yields CASSLASGRGYEQYF.